This is a list of T cell receptor beta chains from one sample in a study of T-cell memory formation after mild COVID-19. TCRdb redid the calling of the 5' RACE reads with MiXCR, one entry per CDR3 protein. The sample has under 250,000 distinct CDR3 sequences, 15% seen once. Sequenced material: PBMCs or a T cell subset sorted from them (not recorded which). All receptors come from an adult woman who had mild COVID-19 (a few samples of this study predate the infection). Cell type and time point are not known. Each CDR3 is given with its conserved first and last residue. A D gene is named only where the DNA matches it firmly. Some rows have no size entry. The others give once, few or many, or a class for an expanded clone.

D gene,V gene,clone size,J gene,CDR3 DNA,CDR3 protein
TRBD1,TRBV7-9,.,TRBJ1-3,TGTGCCAGCAGCCAGCGACAGGGACAAAGCTCTGGAAACACCATATATTTT,CASSQRQGQSSGNTIYF
.,TRBV6-2/TRBV6-3,many,TRBJ1-1,TGTGCCAGCAGTTACATCGGGGGAACTGAAGCTTTCTTT,CASSYIGGTEAFF
.,TRBV30,.,TRBJ2-6,TGTGCCTGGAACCCATTATACACAAGCTCTGGGGCCAACGTCCTGACTTTC,CAWNPLYTSSGANVLTF
.,TRBV3-1,.,TRBJ2-7,TGTGCCAGCAGCCAGAGTGGGGGGAGGCACTACGAGCAGTACTTC,CASSQSGGRHYEQYF
TRBD2,TRBV7-9,.,TRBJ2-7,TGTGCCAGCAGCTTAGCGGGCGGGAGAACAGGCGGGGAGCAGTACTTC,CASSLAGGRTGGEQYF
.,TRBV12-3/TRBV12-4,few,TRBJ1-6,TGTGCCAGCCGGGATCTTTTGGGAGACTCACCCCTCCACTTT,CASRDLLGDSPLHF
.,TRBV12-3/TRBV12-4,few,TRBJ1-3,TGTGCCAGCAGTTTGGTGGGGGGGCTGGACACCATATATTTT,CASSLVGGLDTIYF
TRBD1,TRBV5-1,many,TRBJ1-2,TGCGCCAGCAGAACGGGACAGAACTATGGCTACACCTTC,CASRTGQNYGYTF
TRBD2,TRBV12-3/TRBV12-4,.,TRBJ2-7,TGTGCCAGCAGAATGGGACTAGTGTGGAACGAGCAGTACTTC,CASRMGLVWNEQYF
TRBD1,TRBV3-1,.,TRBJ1-1,TGTGCCAGCAGCCAGTCAGGGGGACGGAACACTGAAGCTTTCTTT,CASSQSGGRNTEAFF
TRBD1,TRBV12-3/TRBV12-4,.,TRBJ1-2,TGTGCCAGCAGTAACAGGGGGACGAACTATGGCTACACCTTC,CASSNRGTNYGYTF
.,TRBV5-4,.,TRBJ1-2,TGTGCCAGCAGCTTGTTGGGTACCTATGGCTACACCTTC,CASSLLGTYGYTF
TRBD1,TRBV29-1,many,TRBJ1-4,TGCAGCGGACGGACAGGGGGCGAAAAACTGTTTTTT,CSGRTGGEKLFF
TRBD2,TRBV24-1,few,TRBJ2-3,TGTGCCACCAGTGATCCTAGCGGGGGGGCTACAGATACGCAGTATTTT,CATSDPSGGATDTQYF
.,TRBV5-1,few,TRBJ1-1,TGCGCCAGCAGCCGGCAGGAGCAGACTGAAGCTTTCTTT,CASSRQEQTEAFF
.,TRBV11-3,.,TRBJ2-1,TGTGCCAGCAGCTTATCTCGGTGGGGGGTTCCCCACAATGAGCAGTTCTTC,CASSLSRWGVPHNEQFF
.,TRBV4-3,.,TRBJ2-7,TGCGCCAGCAGCCAAGTGAGAGGGACGGACCCCTACGAGCAGTACTTC,CASSQVRGTDPYEQYF
.,TRBV7-9,.,TRBJ1-2,TGTGCCAGCAGCTTAGGAGGGGCGCCCTACCCGAACTATGGCTACACCTTC,CASSLGGAPYPNYGYTF
TRBD2,TRBV27,.,TRBJ2-1,TGTGCCAGCCGGCCGGGAGGGGAAGGTTACAATGAGCAGTTCTTC,CASRPGGEGYNEQFF
.,TRBV6-5,.,TRBJ2-1,TGTGCCAGCAGTTCCCCGGGAAACAAGAACAATGAGCAGTTCTTC,CASSSPGNKNNEQFF
TRBD2,TRBV20-1,many,TRBJ2-5,TGCAGTGCTAGACCCTCCGGGACTACCTGGGAGACCCAGTACTTC,CSARPSGTTWETQYF
.,TRBV12-3/TRBV12-4,many,TRBJ1-1,TGTGCCAGCAGTCTGCGACAGAAGATGAACACTGAAGCTTTCTTT,CASSLRQKMNTEAFF
TRBD1,TRBV6-5,few,TRBJ2-5,TGTGCCAGCAGTTCATACAGGGGAAGTGAGACCCAGTACTTC,CASSSYRGSETQYF
.,TRBV7-2,few,TRBJ1-2,TGTGCCAGCCGTCAACCCGGGGCAGGCTATGGCTACACCTTC,CASRQPGAGYGYTF
.,TRBV29-1,.,TRBJ1-1,TGCAGCGTTGATGAAGGGGGGCAGTGGGACACTGAAGCTTTCTTT,CSVDEGGQWDTEAFF
.,TRBV5-1,.,TRBJ2-7,TGCGCCAGCAGCGGGGACGGCTTAAGCTCCTACGAGCAGTACTTC,CASSGDGLSSYEQYF
.,TRBV6-5,.,TRBJ1-2,TGTGCCAGCAGGCCACAGCCAAACTATGGCTACACCTTC,CASRPQPNYGYTF
TRBD1,TRBV10-2,.,TRBJ1-1,TGCGCCAGCAGTGAACACAGGGGTGGCACTGAAGCTTTCTTT,CASSEHRGGTEAFF
.,TRBV5-1,few,TRBJ1-1,TGCGCCAGCAGCTCGGACGGATACACTGAAGCTTTCTTT,CASSSDGYTEAFF
.,TRBV2,.,TRBJ1-5,TGTGCCAGCAGGGTTGCAGGGGTGAACAATCAGCCCCAGCATTTT,CASRVAGVNNQPQHF
TRBD2,TRBV20-1,.,TRBJ2-1,TGCAGTGCTCCTACGGGACTAGCTCGCAATGAGCAGTTCTTC,CSAPTGLARNEQFF
.,TRBV7-9,few,TRBJ2-3,TGTGCCAGCAGTCACACTAGAGCGGGCCGATCCACAGATACGCAGTATTTT,CASSHTRAGRSTDTQYF
.,TRBV12-3/TRBV12-4,.,TRBJ1-5,TGTGCCAGCAGTTTAGCCCTCGTACGCCAGCCCCAGCATTTT,CASSLALVRQPQHF
.,TRBV12-3/TRBV12-4,.,TRBJ2-2,TGTGCCAGCAGACGGGGTAGCCCCACCGGGGAGCTGTTTTTT,CASRRGSPTGELFF
TRBD1,TRBV6-5,few,TRBJ2-7,TGTGCCACTCGAAAGGGACAGGCGTATGAAGAGCAGTACTTC,CATRKGQAYEEQYF
TRBD1,TRBV19,few,TRBJ2-3,TGTGCCAGTAGTATAGGAGGGGGACAGGACCTCACAGATACGCAGTATTTT,CASSIGGGQDLTDTQYF
.,TRBV25-1,.,TRBJ1-2,TGTGCCAGACAAGGTGCGCCCTATGGCTACACCTTC,CARQGAPYGYTF
TRBD1,TRBV7-9,.,TRBJ2-1,TGTGCCAGCAGCCGCACCGACAGGGGGCACTACAATGAGCAGTTCTTC,CASSRTDRGHYNEQFF
.,TRBV5-1,few,TRBJ1-1,TGCGCCAGCAGCGGAAACAGGGTGGCTTTCTTT,CASSGNRVAFF
TRBD2,TRBV5-1,few,TRBJ2-3,TGCGCCAGCAGCTTTTCGGCGGGGGGCTTACTCACAGATACGCAGTATTTT,CASSFSAGGLLTDTQYF
TRBD2,TRBV11-1,.,TRBJ2-1,TGTGCCAGCAGCTTAGGCTCAGGGCGGGAGGGCTACAATGAGCAGTTCTTC,CASSLGSGREGYNEQFF
TRBD2,TRBV7-6,many,TRBJ2-3,TGTGCCAGCAGCCCGAGACTAGCGGGTCTATCCACAGATACGCAGTATTTT,CASSPRLAGLSTDTQYF
.,TRBV20-1,many,TRBJ2-5,TGCAGTGCTCCCGGGACGGATGAAGAGACCCAGTACTTC,CSAPGTDEETQYF
.,TRBV12-3/TRBV12-4,many,TRBJ2-1,TGTGCCAGCAGTTCCACTACCGGGACGCCGAACAATGAGCAGTTCTTC,CASSSTTGTPNNEQFF
TRBD2,TRBV5-5,few,TRBJ2-3,TGTGCCAGCAGCTTGGTCTTGGGGGGTAGCGGGAGGCCAGATACGCAGTATTTT,CASSLVLGGSGRPDTQYF
.,TRBV9,.,TRBJ2-5,TGTGCCAGCAGCGTAGGAGGGACGCAAGAGACCCAGTACTTC,CASSVGGTQETQYF
TRBD1,TRBV29-1,.,TRBJ1-1,TGCAGCGCAGTTACAGGGGGAACGAACACTGAAGCTTTCTTT,CSAVTGGTNTEAFF
TRBD1,TRBV16,.,TRBJ1-4,TGTGCCAGCAGCCACCGGACAGGGGTAGCTGAAAAACTGTTTTTT,CASSHRTGVAEKLFF